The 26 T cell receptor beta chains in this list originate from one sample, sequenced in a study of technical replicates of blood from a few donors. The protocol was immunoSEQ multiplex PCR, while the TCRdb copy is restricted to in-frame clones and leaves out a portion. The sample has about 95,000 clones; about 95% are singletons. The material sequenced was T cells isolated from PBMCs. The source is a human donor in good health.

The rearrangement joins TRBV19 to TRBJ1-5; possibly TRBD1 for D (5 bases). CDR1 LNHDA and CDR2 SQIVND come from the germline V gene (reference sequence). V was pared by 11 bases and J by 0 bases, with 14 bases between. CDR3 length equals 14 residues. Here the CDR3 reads CAGRGCYSNQPQHF. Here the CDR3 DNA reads TGTGCCGGGAGGGGATGTTATAGCAATCAGCCCCAGCATTTT.

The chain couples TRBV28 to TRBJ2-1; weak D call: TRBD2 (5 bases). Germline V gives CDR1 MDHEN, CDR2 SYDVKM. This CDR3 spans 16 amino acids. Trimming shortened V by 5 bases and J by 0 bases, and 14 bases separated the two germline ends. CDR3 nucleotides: TGTGCCAGCAGTGGGTCCGGTGGACTCTCCTACAATGAGCAGTTCTTC. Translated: CASSGSGGLSYNEQFF.

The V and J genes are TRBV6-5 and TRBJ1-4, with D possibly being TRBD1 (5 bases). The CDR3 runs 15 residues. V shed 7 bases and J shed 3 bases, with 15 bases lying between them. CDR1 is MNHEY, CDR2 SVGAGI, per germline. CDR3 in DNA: TGTGCCAGCAATCCAGGGTTTTCGTCTAATGAAAAACTGTTTTTT. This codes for CASNPGFSSNEKLFF.

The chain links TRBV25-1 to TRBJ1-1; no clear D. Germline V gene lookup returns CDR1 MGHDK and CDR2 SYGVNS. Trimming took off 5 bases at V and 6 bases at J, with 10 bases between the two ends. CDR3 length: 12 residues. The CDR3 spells CASSTPFAEAFF. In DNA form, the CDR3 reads TGTGCCAGCAGTACACCTTTCGCTGAAGCTTTCTTT.

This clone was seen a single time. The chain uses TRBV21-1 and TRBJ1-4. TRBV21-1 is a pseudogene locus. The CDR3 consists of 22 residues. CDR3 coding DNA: TGTGCCAGCAGCAATCCATTAAGCTGTACTTTCAGAAGCGGTAGCGGGTTTGAAAAACTGTTTTTT. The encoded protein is CASSNPLSCTFRSGSGFEKLFF.

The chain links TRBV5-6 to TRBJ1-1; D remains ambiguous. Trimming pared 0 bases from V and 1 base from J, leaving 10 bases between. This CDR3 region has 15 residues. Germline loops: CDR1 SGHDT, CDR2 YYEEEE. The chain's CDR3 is CASSLALEGNTEAFF. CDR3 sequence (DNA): TGTGCCAGCAGCTTGGCCTTAGAGGGGAACACTGAAGCTTTCTTT.

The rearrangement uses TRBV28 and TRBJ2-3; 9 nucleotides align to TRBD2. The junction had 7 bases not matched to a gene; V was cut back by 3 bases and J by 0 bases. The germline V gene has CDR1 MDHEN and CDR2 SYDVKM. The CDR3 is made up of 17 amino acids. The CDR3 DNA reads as TGTGCCAGCAGTTTCCCTCCTAGCGGGGCTAGCACAGATACGCAGTATTTT. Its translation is CASSFPPSGASTDTQYF.

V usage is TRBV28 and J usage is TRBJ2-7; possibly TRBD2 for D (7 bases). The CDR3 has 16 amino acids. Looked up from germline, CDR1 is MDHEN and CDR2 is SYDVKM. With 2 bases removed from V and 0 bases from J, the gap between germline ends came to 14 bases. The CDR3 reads CASSLELGGASYEQYF. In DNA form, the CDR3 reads TGTGCCAGCAGTTTAGAGTTGGGGGGGGCCTCCTACGAGCAGTACTTC.

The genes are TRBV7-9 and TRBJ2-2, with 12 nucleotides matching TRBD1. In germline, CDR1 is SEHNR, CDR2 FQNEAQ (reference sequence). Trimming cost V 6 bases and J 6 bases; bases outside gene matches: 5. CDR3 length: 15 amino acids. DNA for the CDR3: TGTGCCAGCAGGACCGGGACAGGGGGCCCCGGGGAGCTGTTTTTT. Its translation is CASRTGTGGPGELFF.

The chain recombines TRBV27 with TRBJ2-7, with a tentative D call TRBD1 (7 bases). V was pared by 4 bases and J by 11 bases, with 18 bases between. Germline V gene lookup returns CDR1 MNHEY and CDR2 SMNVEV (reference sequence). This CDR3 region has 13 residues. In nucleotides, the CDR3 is TGTGCCAGCAGTTCGTTGACAGGGAGGAGGGAGTACTTC. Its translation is CASSSLTGRREYF.

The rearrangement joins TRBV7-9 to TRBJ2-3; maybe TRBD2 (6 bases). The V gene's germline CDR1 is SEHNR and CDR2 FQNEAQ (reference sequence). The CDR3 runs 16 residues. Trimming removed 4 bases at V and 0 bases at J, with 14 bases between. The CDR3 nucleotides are TGTGCCAGCAGCTCTAGCCGGGGGACTAGCACAGATACGCAGTATTTT. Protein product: CASSSSRGTSTDTQYF. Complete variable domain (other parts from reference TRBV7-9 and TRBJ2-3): DTGVSQNPRHKITKRGQNVTFRCDPISEHNRLYWYRQTLGQGPEFLTYFQNEAQLEKSRLLSDRFSAERPKGSFSTLEIQRTEQGDSAMYLCASSSSRGTSTDTQYFGPGTRLTVL.

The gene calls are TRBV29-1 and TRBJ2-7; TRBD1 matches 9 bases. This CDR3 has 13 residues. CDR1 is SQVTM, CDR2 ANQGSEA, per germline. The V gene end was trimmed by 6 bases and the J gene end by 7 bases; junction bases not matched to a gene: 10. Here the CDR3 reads CSVTRTGAGEQYF. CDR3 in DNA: TGCAGCGTAACAAGGACAGGGGCAGGAGAGCAGTACTTC.

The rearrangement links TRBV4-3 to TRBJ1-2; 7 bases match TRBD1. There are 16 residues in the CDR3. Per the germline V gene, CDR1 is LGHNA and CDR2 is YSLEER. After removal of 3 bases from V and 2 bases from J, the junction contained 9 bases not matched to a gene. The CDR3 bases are TGCGCCAGCAGCCAGTTGGAGGGGGCATGGAACTATGGCTACACCTTC. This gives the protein CASSQLEGAWNYGYTF.

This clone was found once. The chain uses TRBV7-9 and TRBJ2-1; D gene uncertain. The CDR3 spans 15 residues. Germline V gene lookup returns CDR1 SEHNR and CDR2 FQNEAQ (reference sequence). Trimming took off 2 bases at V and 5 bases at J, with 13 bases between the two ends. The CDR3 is CASSLISQLNNEQFF. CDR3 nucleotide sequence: TGTGCCAGCAGCTTAATTTCACAGCTTAACAATGAGCAGTTCTTC.

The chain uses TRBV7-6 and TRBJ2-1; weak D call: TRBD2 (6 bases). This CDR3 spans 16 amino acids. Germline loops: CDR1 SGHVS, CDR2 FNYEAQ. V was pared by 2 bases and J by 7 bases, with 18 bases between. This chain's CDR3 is CASSLTRYRESNEQFF. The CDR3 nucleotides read TGTGCCAGCAGCTTAACCCGATACCGGGAGTCAAATGAGCAGTTCTTC.

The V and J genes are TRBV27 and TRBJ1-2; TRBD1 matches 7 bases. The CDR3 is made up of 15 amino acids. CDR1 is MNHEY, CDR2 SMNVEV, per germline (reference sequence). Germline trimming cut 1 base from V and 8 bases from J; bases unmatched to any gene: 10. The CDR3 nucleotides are TGTGCCAGCAGTTTATTTAGGGGGCGAATCAGCGGCTACACCTTC. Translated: CASSLFRGRISGYTF.

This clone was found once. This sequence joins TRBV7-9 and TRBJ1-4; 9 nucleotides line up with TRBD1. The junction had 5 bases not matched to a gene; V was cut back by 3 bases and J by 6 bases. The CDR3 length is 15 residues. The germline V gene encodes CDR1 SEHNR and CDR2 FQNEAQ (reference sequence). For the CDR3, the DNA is TGTGCCAGCAGCTTGCGGGACAGGGAGGATGAAAAACTGTTTTTT. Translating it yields CASSLRDREDEKLFF.

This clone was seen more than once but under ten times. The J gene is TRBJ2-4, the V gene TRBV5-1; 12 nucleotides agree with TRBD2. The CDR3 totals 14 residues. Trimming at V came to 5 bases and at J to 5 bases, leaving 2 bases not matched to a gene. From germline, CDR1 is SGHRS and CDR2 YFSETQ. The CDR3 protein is CASRLAGGQNIQYF. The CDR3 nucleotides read TGCGCCAGCAGACTAGCGGGAGGTCAAAACATTCAGTACTTC.

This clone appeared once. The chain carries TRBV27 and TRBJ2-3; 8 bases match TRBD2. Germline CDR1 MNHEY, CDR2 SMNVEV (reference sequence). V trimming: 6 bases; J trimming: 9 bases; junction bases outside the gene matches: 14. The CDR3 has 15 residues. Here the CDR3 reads CASRAVGGARGTQYF. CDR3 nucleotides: TGTGCCAGCAGGGCGGTCGGGGGGGCTAGGGGGACGCAGTATTTT.

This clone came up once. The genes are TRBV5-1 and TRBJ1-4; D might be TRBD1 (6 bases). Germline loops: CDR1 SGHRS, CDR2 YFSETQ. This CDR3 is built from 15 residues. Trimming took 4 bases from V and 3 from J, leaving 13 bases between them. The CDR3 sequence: CASSPQGPANEKLFF. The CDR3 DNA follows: TGCGCCAGCAGCCCGCAGGGGCCGGCTAATGAAAAACTGTTTTTT.

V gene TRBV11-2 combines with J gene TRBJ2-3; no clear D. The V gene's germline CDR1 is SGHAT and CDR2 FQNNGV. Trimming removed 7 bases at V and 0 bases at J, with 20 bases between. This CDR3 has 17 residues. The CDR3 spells CASITMAVLPSTDTQYF. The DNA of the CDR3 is TGTGCCAGCATTACCATGGCGGTGTTACCCAGCACAGATACGCAGTATTTT.

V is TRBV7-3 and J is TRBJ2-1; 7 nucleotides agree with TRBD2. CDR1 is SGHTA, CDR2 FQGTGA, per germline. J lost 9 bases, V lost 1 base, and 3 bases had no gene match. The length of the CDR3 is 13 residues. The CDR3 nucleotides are TGTGCCAGCAGCTTAATGGGGGGGACTGAGCAGTTCTTC. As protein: CASSLMGGTEQFF. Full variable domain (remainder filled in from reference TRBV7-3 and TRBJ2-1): GAGVSQTPSNKVTEKGKYVELRCDPISGHTALYWYRQSLGQGPEFLIYFQGTGAADDSGLPNDRFFAVRPEGSVSTLKIQRTERGDSAVYLCASSLMGGTEQFFGPGTRLTVL.

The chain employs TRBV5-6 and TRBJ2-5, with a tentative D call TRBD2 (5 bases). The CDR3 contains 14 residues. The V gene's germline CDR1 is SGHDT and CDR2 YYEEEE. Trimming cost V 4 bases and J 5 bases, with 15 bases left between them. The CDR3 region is CASSTGLPAETQYF. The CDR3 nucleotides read TGTGCCAGCAGCACCGGACTTCCCGCGGAGACCCAGTACTTC.

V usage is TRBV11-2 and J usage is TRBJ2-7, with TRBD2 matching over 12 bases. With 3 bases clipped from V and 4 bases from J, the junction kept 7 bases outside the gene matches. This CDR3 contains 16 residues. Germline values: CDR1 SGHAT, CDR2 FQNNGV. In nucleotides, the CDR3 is TGTGCCAGCAGCTTCCCGAGACTAGCGGGGGCGTACGAGCAGTACTTC. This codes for CASSFPRLAGAYEQYF.

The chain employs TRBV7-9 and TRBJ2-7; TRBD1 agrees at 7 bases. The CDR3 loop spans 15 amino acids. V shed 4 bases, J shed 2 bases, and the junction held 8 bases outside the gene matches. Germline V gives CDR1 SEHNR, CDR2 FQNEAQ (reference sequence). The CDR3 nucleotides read TGTGCCAGCAGCTACGACCGGGACAGACCCTACGAGCAGTACTTC. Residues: CASSYDRDRPYEQYF.

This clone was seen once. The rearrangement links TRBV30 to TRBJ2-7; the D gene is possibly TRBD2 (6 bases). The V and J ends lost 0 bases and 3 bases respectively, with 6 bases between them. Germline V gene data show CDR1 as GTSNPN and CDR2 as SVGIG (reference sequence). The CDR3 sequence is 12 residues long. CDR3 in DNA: TGTGCCTGGAGTGTAGCGGGCTACGAGCAGTACTTC. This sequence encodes CAWSVAGYEQYF.